This entry features one T cell receptor (beta chain) sequence. The data were produced by immunoSEQ multiplex PCR, yet TCRdb's version contains in-frame clones alone and is incomplete. The table has fewer than 250,000 clones, around four fifths seen once. This sample is drawn from a study of blood T cell repertoires in COVID-19. This sequence was found in a man aged 45-60 years with acute or convalescent COVID-19. The sequenced sample consisted of peripheral blood.

CDR3 bases: TGTGCCAGCAGTCCACAAACGGAGACCCAGTACTTC. Translating it yields CASSPQTETQYF. The chain combines TRBV12-3 or TRBV12-4 with TRBJ2-5, with no clear D. Deletions cut 5 bases from V and 5 bases from J, with 9 bases between. The CDR3 sequence is 12 residues long.